The 22 T cell receptor beta chains below come from one sample, sequenced in a study of early T cells in non-severe SARS-CoV-2 infection. TCRdb reprocessed the 5' RACE reads with MiXCR, giving one entry per CDR3 protein. The sample includes about 64,000 distinct CDR3 sequences, about 11% of them seen just once. The sample was whole blood, taken at baseline. These receptors were taken from an adult who was a healthcare worker with PCR-confirmed SARS-CoV-2 infection or an uninfected control (not recorded which).

V is TRBV7-2 and J is TRBJ2-5; 9 nucleotides align to TRBD1. The ends lost 4 bases at V and 4 bases at J; junction bases unmatched: 7. CDR1 and CDR2 (germline): SGHTA, FQGNSA. This CDR3 has 15 amino acids. CDR3 DNA: TGTGCCAGCAGCTCCCCGGGACAGGGAGGAGAGACCCAGTACTTC. Residues: CASSSPGQGGETQYF. The full variable domain, rest sourced from reference TRBV7-2 and TRBJ2-5, is GAGVSQSPSNKVTEKGKDVELRCDPISGHTALYWYRQSLGQGLEFLIYFQGNSAPDKSGLPSDRFSAERTGGSVSTLTIQRTQQEDSAVYLCASSSPGQGGETQYFGPGTRLLVL.

The chain joins TRBV6-4 to TRBJ2-3; a possible D gene is TRBD2 (6 bases). Trimming shortened V by 5 bases and J by 2 bases, and 8 bases separated the two germline ends. The CDR3 contains 13 residues. Germline CDR1 MRHNA, CDR2 SNTAGT. The CDR3 DNA sequence: TGTGCCAGCAGTATAGCGGACACAGATACGCAGTATTTT. Its translation: CASSIADTDTQYF.

This chain joins TRBV27 and TRBJ2-3; TRBD2 agrees at 8 bases. This CDR3 is built from 17 residues. Germline V gene sequence: CDR1 MNHEY, CDR2 SMNVEV (reference sequence). The trim removed 1 base at V and 5 bases at J, leaving 11 bases unmatched. In DNA form, the CDR3 reads TGTGCCAGCAGTTTATTCATTAGCGGGGCCCGGCAAGATACGCAGTATTTT. This sequence encodes CASSLFISGARQDTQYF.

This clonotype occurred a few times. The rearrangement joins TRBV2 to TRBJ2-7; D may be TRBD1 (6 bases). Germline V gene sequence: CDR1 SNHLY, CDR2 FYNNEI. V lost 1 base to trimming and J lost 5 bases, with 18 bases between them. The CDR3 length is 16 residues. CDR3: CASSEGRRQAANEQYF. CDR3 DNA sequence: TGTGCCAGCAGTGAAGGCCGTCGACAGGCCGCTAACGAGCAGTACTTC.

This clonotype appeared a few times. The chain uses TRBV5-1 and TRBJ1-5; no firm D call. From germline, CDR1 is SGHRS and CDR2 YFSETQ. The CDR3 has 17 amino acids. Trimming removed 9 bases from V and 0 bases from J, with 22 bases in between. The CDR3 bases are TGCGCCACCGACGGGTTAGACTTACACTATAGCAATCAGCCCCAGCATTTT. Its translation is CATDGLDLHYSNQPQHF.

This clonotype was found a few times. This rearrangement joins TRBV7-2 to TRBJ2-7; possibly TRBD2 for D (6 bases). The V end was cut by 5 bases, the J end by 5 bases, with 16 bases between. This CDR3 comprises 14 residues. The germline CDR1 and CDR2 sequences are SGHTA and FQGNSA. CDR3 coding DNA: TGTGCCAGCAGCCCCCTCGCGGGGCTCCACGAGCAGTACTTC. Protein product: CASSPLAGLHEQYF.

The CDR3 nucleotides are TGTGCCAGCAGTCCCTATTCGGCAGGGGGCTCCTACAATGAGCAGTTCTTC. Its protein product is CASSPYSAGGSYNEQFF. This sequence joins TRBV7-2 and TRBJ2-1; 7 bases align to TRBD1. This CDR3 spans 17 amino acids. The J segment lost 0 bases and the V segment lost 6 bases, leaving 11 bases of the junction unmatched. Germline V CDR1 and CDR2: SGHTA, FQGNSA.

The chain uses TRBV6-2 or TRBV6-3 and TRBJ2-3; TRBD2 matches at 7 bases. V shed 3 bases and J 3 bases; nucleotides not matched to a gene: 15. CDR1 and CDR2 (germline): MNHEY, SVGEGT. This CDR3 region has 18 residues. The DNA of the CDR3 is TGTGCCAGCAGTTATCCCCAATCGGGGGGTACGAAAACAGATACGCAGTATTTT. It specifies CASSYPQSGGTKTDTQYF.

This clonotype occurred a few times. This chain joins TRBV25-1 and TRBJ2-2; D may be TRBD1 or TRBD2 (5 bases each). The CDR3 spans 14 residues. Trimming took 5 bases from V and 1 from J, leaving 8 bases between them. Germline V CDR1 and CDR2: MGHDK, SYGVNS. DNA of the CDR3: TGTGCCAGCAGTCGGGACCGGAACACCGGGGAGCTGTTTTTT. As protein: CASSRDRNTGELFF.

This clonotype was observed at least ten times. The chain carries TRBV6-4 and TRBJ2-1, with 7 bases lining up with TRBD2. This CDR3 spans 14 amino acids. With V trimmed by 4 bases and J by 7 bases, 7 bases remained unmatched. CDR1 MRHNA and CDR2 SNTAGT come from the germline V gene. CDR3 DNA: TGTGCCAGCAGTGCGTCGGGGGAGGGAAATGAGCAGTTCTTC. Translating gives CASSASGEGNEQFF.

The chain has TRBV18 and TRBJ2-1; no clear D gene. V lost 3 bases to trimming and J lost 9 bases, with 6 bases between them. Germline CDR1 and CDR2: KGHSH and LQKENI. The CDR3 totals 11 residues. The CDR3 sequence is CASSPKGEQFF. Here the CDR3 DNA reads TGTGCCAGCTCACCGAAGGGTGAGCAGTTCTTC.

This clonotype is a singleton in its sample. The chain combines TRBV4-1 with TRBJ2-3; D possibly corresponds to TRBD2 (6 bases). The CDR3 sequence is 19 residues long. Germline-derived CDR1 and CDR2 are MGHRA and YSYEKL. Trimming cost V 0 bases and J 6 bases, with 25 bases left between them. The CDR3 loop is CASSQEGTLRGGDFDTQYF. The DNA for the CDR3 is TGCGCCAGCAGCCAAGAGGGAACCTTGCGGGGAGGAGACTTTGATACGCAGTATTTT.

This clonotype appeared many times. The chain employs TRBV7-9 and TRBJ1-2; D call uncertain. Germline assignment: CDR1 SEHNR and CDR2 FQNEAQ (reference sequence). With 1 base removed from V and 6 bases from J, the gap between germline ends came to 12 bases. The CDR3 covers 14 residues. The DNA for the CDR3 is TGTGCCAGCAGCTTAGTTGAATTGAATCATGGCTACACCTTC. Its protein product is CASSLVELNHGYTF.

This clonotype has ten or more counts. The chain employs TRBV9 and TRBJ2-2; D not certain. Germline CDR1 reads SGDLS; CDR2 reads YYNGEE. The CDR3 is 14 amino acids. V was clipped by 0 bases and J by 4 bases, with 7 bases between them. This chain's CDR3 is CASSVGRPTGELFF. CDR3 DNA sequence: TGTGCCAGCAGCGTAGGTCGCCCCACCGGGGAGCTGTTTTTT.

This clonotype appeared a few times. The chain joins TRBV18 to TRBJ2-6; D not resolved. The CDR3 sequence is 15 residues long. V was pared by 0 bases and J by 0 bases, with 3 bases between. The germline V gene has CDR1 KGHSH and CDR2 LQKENI. The CDR3 here is CASSPPSSGANVLTF. The DNA for the CDR3 is TGTGCCAGCTCACCACCAAGCTCTGGGGCCAACGTCCTGACTTTC. Filled out from reference TRBV18 and TRBJ2-6, the complete variable domain reads NAGVMQNPRHLVRRRGQEARLRCSPMKGHSHVYWYRQLPEEGLKFMVYLQKENIIDESGMPKERFSAEFPKEGPSILRIQQVVRGDSAAYFCASSPPSSGANVLTFGAGSRLTVL.

The chain links TRBV12-3 or TRBV12-4 to TRBJ2-1, with D unresolved. The CDR3 is 15 amino acids. Deletions cut 5 bases from V and 0 bases from J, with 11 bases between. The CDR3 DNA is TGTGCCAGCAGTCCCGGACGGAGCTCCTACAATGAGCAGTTCTTC. This codes for CASSPGRSSYNEQFF.

The chain joins TRBV2 to TRBJ2-6; 11 bases map to TRBD1. The V and J ends lost 9 bases and 2 bases, in that order; junction bases with no gene match: 6. Looked up from germline, CDR1 is SNHLY and CDR2 is FYNNEI. The CDR3 spans 16 residues. The chain's CDR3 is CASRRDRGAGANVLTF. CDR3 in DNA: TGTGCCAGTCGCCGGGACAGGGGGGCTGGGGCCAACGTCCTGACTTTC.

This clonotype turned up a few times. The V and J genes are TRBV5-4 and TRBJ1-2, with 10 bases matching TRBD1. Germline loops: CDR1 SGHNT, CDR2 YYREEE (reference sequence). V was clipped by 2 bases and J by 3 bases; unmatched bases: 7. This CDR3 contains 16 residues. The CDR3 reads CASSLVGTGVDYGYTF. Written as DNA, the CDR3 is TGTGCCAGCAGCTTAGTCGGGACAGGGGTCGACTATGGCTACACCTTC.

This sequence joins TRBV6-6 and TRBJ2-1; TRBD1 agrees at 10 bases. With V trimmed by 6 bases and J by 6 bases, 11 bases remained unmatched. Germline CDR1 is MNHNY and CDR2 is SVGAGI (reference sequence). The CDR3 loop spans 16 amino acids. The CDR3 loop is CASSRSRTGGLNEQFF. CDR3 in DNA: TGTGCCAGCAGCCGAAGCCGGACAGGGGGGCTCAATGAGCAGTTCTTC.

This clonotype appeared many times. The genes are TRBV7-2 and TRBJ2-3, with a possible D match to TRBD2 (5 bases). The germline V gene has CDR1 SGHTA and CDR2 FQGNSA. V gave up 5 bases and J gave up 0 bases, with 9 bases separating them. The CDR3 length is 14 residues. CDR3 in DNA: TGTGCCAGCAGCACGACTACTAGCACAGATACGCAGTATTTT. The encoded protein is CASSTTTSTDTQYF.

The chain uses TRBV12-3 or TRBV12-4 and TRBJ1-1; 7 positions match TRBD1. This CDR3 is built from 14 residues. Trimming at V came to 10 bases and at J to 3 bases, leaving 11 bases not matched to a gene. CDR3 loop: CATSATGVDTEAFF. In DNA, the CDR3 is TGTGCCACCTCTGCCACAGGGGTGGACACTGAAGCTTTCTTT.

The V and J genes are TRBV9 and TRBJ2-1; the match to TRBD2 covers 7 bases. The junction had 9 bases not matched to a gene; V was cut back by 1 base and J by 2 bases. This CDR3 has 17 amino acids. The germline gives CDR1 SGDLS, CDR2 YYNGEE. Written as DNA, the CDR3 is TGTGCCAGCAGCGTACGCAGCGAGCGGGGCACCTACAATGAGCAGTTCTTC. Its translation is CASSVRSERGTYNEQFF.